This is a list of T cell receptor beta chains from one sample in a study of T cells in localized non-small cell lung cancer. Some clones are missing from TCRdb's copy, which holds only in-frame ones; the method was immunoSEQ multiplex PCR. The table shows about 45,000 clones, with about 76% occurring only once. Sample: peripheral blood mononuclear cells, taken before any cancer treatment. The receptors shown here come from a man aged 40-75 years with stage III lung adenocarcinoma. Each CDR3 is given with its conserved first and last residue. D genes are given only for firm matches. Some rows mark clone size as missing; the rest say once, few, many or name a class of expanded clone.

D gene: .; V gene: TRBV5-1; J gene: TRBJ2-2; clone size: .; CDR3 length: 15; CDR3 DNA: TGCGCCAGCAGCCGAATCCCAGGGGCCGCCGGGGAGCTGTTTTTT; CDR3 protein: CASSRIPGAAGELFF
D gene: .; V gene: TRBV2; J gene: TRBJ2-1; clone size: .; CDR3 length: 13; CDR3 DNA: TGTGCCAGCGTAGAGGACGGATACAATGAGCAGTTCTTC; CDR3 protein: CASVEDGYNEQFF
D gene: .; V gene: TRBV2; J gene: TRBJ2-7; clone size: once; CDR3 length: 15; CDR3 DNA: TGTGCCAGCAGTTTCAGAGATTCTAGGGGTTACGAGCAGTACTTC; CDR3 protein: CASSFRDSRGYEQYF
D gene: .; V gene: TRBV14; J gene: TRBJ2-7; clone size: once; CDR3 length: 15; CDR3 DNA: TGTGCCAGCAGCTTACCTTTGCGGGGTGCCTACGAGCAGTACTTC; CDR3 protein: CASSLPLRGAYEQYF
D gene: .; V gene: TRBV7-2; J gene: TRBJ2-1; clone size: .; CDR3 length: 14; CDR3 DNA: TGTGCCAGCACCGGGACAAATCGGTACAATGAGCAGTTCTTC; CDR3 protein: CASTGTNRYNEQFF
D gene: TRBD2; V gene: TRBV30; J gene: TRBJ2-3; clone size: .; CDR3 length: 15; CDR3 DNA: TGTGCCTGGAGTACAGCGGGGGGCCCCACAGATACGCAGTATTTT; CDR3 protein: CAWSTAGGPTDTQYF
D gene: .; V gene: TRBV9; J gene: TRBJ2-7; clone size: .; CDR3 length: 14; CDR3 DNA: TGTGCCAGCAGCGCAATCGACAACCTCGGCGAGCAGTACTTC; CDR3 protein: CASSAIDNLGEQYF
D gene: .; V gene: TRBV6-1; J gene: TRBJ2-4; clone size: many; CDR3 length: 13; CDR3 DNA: TGTGCCAGCAGCCTGGACTACCCAAACATTCAGTACTTC; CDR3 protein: CASSLDYPNIQYF
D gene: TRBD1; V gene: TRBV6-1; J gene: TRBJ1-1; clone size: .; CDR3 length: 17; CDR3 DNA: TGTGCCATCAGTGAGCCTGATCGTGAAGGGGGCGCTACGGAAGCTTTCTTT; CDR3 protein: CAISEPDREGGATEAFF
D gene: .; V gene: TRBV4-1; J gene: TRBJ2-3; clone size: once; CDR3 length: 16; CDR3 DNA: TGCGCCAGCAGCCAAGATCCGGGATTTATCACAGATACGCAGTATTTT; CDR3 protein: CASSQDPGFITDTQYF
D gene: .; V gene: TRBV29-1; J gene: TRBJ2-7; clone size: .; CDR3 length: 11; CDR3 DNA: TGCAGCGTTTTAAGGGTTCACGAGCAGTACTTC; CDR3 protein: CSVLRVHEQYF
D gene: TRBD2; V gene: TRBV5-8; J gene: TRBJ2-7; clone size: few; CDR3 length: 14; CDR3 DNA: TGTGCCAGCAGCCCTAGCGGGGGGCTCTACGAGCAGTACTTC; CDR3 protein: CASSPSGGLYEQYF
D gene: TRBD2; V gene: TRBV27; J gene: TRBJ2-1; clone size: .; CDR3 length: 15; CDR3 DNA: TGTGCCAGCAGTATAGCGGGGGGGCCATACAATGAGCAGTTCTTC; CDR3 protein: CASSIAGGPYNEQFF
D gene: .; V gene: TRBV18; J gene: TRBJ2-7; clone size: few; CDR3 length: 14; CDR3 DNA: TGTGCCAGCTCACCATCCAGGGACACCTACGAGCAGTACTTC; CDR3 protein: CASSPSRDTYEQYF
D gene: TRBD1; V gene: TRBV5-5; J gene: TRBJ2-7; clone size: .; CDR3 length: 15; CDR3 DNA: TGTGCCAGCAGCCTCGAGGACAGGGAAGTCGAGGAGCAGTACTTC; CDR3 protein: CASSLEDREVEEQYF
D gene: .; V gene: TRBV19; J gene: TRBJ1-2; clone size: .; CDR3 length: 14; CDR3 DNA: TGTGCCAGTAGTATAGTCCTTCAGGAATTCGGCTACACCTTC; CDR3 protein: CASSIVLQEFGYTF
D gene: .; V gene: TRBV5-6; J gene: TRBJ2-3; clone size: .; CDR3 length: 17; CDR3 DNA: TGTGCCAGCAGTTTTGTGGAGGCTATTGGGTTCACAGATACGCAGTATTTT; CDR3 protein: CASSFVEAIGFTDTQYF
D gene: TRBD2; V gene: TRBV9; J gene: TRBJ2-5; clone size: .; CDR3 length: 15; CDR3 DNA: TGTGCCAGCAGCCCCCGTGGACTAGGCCAAGAGACCCAGTACTTC; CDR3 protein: CASSPRGLGQETQYF
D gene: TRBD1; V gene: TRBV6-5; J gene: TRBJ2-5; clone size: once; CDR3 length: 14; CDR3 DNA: TGTGCCAGCAGCAAGACAGGGGGCGTAGAGACCCAGTACTTC; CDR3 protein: CASSKTGGVETQYF
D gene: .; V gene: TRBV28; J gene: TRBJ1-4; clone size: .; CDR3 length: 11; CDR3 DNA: TGTGCCAGCAGCGAAATTGGGGTCCTGTTTTTT; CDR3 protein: CASSEIGVLFF
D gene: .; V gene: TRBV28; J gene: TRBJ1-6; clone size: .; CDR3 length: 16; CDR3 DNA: TGTGCCAGCAGTTTGGGGCCGGGAACCTATAATTCACCCCTCCACTTT; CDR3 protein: CASSLGPGTYNSPLHF
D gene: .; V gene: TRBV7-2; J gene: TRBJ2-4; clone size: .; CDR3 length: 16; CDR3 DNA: TGTGCCAGCAGCCTCGAATCTGGGATCGCCAAAAACATTCAGTACTTC; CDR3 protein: CASSLESGIAKNIQYF
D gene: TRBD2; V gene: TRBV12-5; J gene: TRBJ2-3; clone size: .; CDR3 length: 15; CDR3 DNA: TGTGCTAGTGGTCCCGACCGGGGGGGGACAGATACGCAGTATTTT; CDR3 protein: CASGPDRGGTDTQYF
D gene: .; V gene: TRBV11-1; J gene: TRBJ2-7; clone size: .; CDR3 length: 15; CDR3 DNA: TGTGCCAGCAGCTTTTTTAGCGGCAGTTCTTACGAGCAGTACTTC; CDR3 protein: CASSFFSGSSYEQYF
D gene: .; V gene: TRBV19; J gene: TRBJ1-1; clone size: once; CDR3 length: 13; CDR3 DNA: TGTGCCAGTAGCCGGATACTTAATGGTGAAGCTTTCTTT; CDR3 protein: CASSRILNGEAFF
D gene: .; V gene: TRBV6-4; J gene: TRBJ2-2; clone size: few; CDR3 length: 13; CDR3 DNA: TGTGCCAGCAGCTTAGGGGCTGCCGGGGAGCTGTTTTTT; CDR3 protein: CASSLGAAGELFF
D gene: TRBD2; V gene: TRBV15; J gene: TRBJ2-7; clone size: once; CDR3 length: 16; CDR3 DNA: TGTGCCACCAGCGGCCGTAGCGGGGGGAGCTCCTACGAGCAGTACTTC; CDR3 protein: CATSGRSGGSSYEQYF
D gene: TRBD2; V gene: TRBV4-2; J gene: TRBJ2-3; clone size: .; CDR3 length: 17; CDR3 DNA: TGTGCCAGCAGCTTGACTAGCGGGGGGGCCAGCACAGATACGCAGTATTTT; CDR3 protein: CASSLTSGGASTDTQYF
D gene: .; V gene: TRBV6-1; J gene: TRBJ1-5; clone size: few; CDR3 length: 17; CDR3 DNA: TGTGCCAGCAGTGAATGGGGGGGGTACATCAGCAATCAGCCCCAGCATTTT; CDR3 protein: CASSEWGGYISNQPQHF